The 24 T cell receptor beta chains below all came from one sample that was sequenced in a study of T cell repertoires in cytomegalovirus infection. Their antigens are not known. TCRdb used MiXCR to reprocess the reads, holding one entry per CDR3 protein. The repertoire holds about half a million distinct CDR3 sequences, with approximately 40% as singletons. The sample in question was cultured PBMCs, obtained from culture after CMV antigen stimulation. Receptors originate from a human donor in good health (CMV status not recorded). Some clones in this sample may be carry-over from other donors' samples.

This clonotype was seen repeatedly, ten times or more. The rearrangement links TRBV6-6 to TRBJ2-2; 9 bases map to TRBD1. The CDR3 spans 16 residues. From germline, CDR1 is MNHNY and CDR2 SVGAGI (reference sequence). The V segment lost 7 bases and the J segment 6 bases; nucleotides outside the gene matches: 12. The CDR3 coding sequence is TGTGCCAGCACACACCGGGACAGGGACCTCTCCGGGGAGCTGTTTTTT. It yields the protein CASTHRDRDLSGELFF.

This clonotype appeared once. J is TRBJ2-5 and V is TRBV7-9; a possible D gene is TRBD1 (6 bases). Germline V CDR1 and CDR2: SEHNR, FQNEAQ (reference sequence). Trimming stripped 1 base from V and 5 bases from J, with 17 bases between. This CDR3 comprises 16 residues. The DNA of the CDR3 is TGTGCCAGCAGCTTAGAGTTCCTTGGGGGCGCGGAGACCCAGTACTTC. Translation gives CASSLEFLGGAETQYF.

This chain uses TRBV7-2 with TRBJ2-5; a possible D gene is TRBD1 (6 bases). V lost 4 bases and J lost 4, with 16 bases in between. The germline V gene encodes CDR1 SGHTA and CDR2 FQGNSA. The CDR3 totals 15 residues. The CDR3 DNA reads TGTGCCAGCAGCTGGACAGTAGATGGAGCAGAGACCCAGTACTTC. It encodes CASSWTVDGAETQYF. The whole variable domain, remainder taken from reference TRBV7-2 and TRBJ2-5, is GAGVSQSPSNKVTEKGKDVELRCDPISGHTALYWYRQSLGQGLEFLIYFQGNSAPDKSGLPSDRFSAERTGGSVSTLTIQRTQQEDSAVYLCASSWTVDGAETQYFGPGTRLLVL.

In this sample, this clonotype turned up a few times. This chain connects TRBV20-1 to TRBJ2-3, with a weak D call TRBD2 (6 bases). Germline V gene sequence: CDR1 DFQATT, CDR2 SNEGSKA (reference sequence). The CDR3 covers 13 residues. V lost 5 bases to trimming and J lost 2 bases, with 11 bases between them. Here the CDR3 reads CSAGLAITDTQYF. CDR3 coding DNA: TGCAGTGCTGGGCTAGCGATCACAGATACGCAGTATTTT.

The sample holds a few counts of this clonotype. The rearrangement joins TRBV15 to TRBJ2-6, with no clear D. Germline CDR1 LNHNV, CDR2 YYDKDF (reference sequence). The V gene lost 3 bases and the J gene lost 0 bases, with 9 bases spanning the gap. The CDR3 runs 16 residues. The CDR3 DNA sequence: TGTGCCACCAGCAGGGAGAAGAGCTCTGGGGCCAACGTCCTGACTTTC. Amino acids: CATSREKSSGANVLTF.

There are a few counts of this clonotype. J is TRBJ1-2 and V is TRBV7-2; D gene uncertain. CDR1 is SGHTA, CDR2 FQGNSA, per germline. The ends were cut back, 4 bases at V and 8 bases at J, with 14 bases in the middle. CDR3 length: 13 amino acids. The CDR3 DNA sequence: TGTGCCAGCAGCTCAGCTTATACTGGGGGCTACACCTTC. Translating gives CASSSAYTGGYTF.

The chain carries TRBV5-6 and TRBJ2-7; D uncertain. The germline gives CDR1 SGHDT, CDR2 YYEEEE. The V end was cut by 4 bases, the J end by 0 bases, with 14 bases between. CDR3 size: 15 residues. CDR3: CASSGDGSSSYEQYF. CDR3 DNA sequence: TGTGCCAGCAGCGGAGACGGGTCTAGCTCCTACGAGCAGTACTTC.

This clonotype was counted between two and nine times. This chain links TRBV7-6 with TRBJ2-2, with D uncertain. V gave up 1 base and J gave up 3 bases, with 9 bases separating them. Germline CDR1 reads SGHVS; CDR2 reads FNYEAQ. The CDR3 contains 15 residues. The CDR3 DNA sequence: TGTGCCAGCAGCTTAGGACTCTCGGACACCGGGGAGCTGTTTTTT. The encoded protein is CASSLGLSDTGELFF. Full variable domain (missing parts from reference TRBV7-6 and TRBJ2-2): GAGVSQSPRYKVTKRGQDVALRCDPISGHVSLYWYRQALGQGPEFLTYFNYEAQQDKSGLPNDRFSAERPEGSISTLTIQRTEQRDSAMYRCASSLGLSDTGELFFGEGSRLTVL.

This chain links TRBV7-6 with TRBJ1-1, with a possible D match to TRBD1 (6 bases). Per the germline V gene, CDR1 is SGHVS and CDR2 is FNYEAQ. The germline V and J ends were trimmed by 3 bases and 7 bases, with 12 bases remaining between them. The length of the CDR3 is 13 residues. The CDR3: CASSLGAYGEAFF. In DNA, the CDR3 is TGTGCCAGCAGCTTGGGGGCATACGGTGAAGCTTTCTTT.

The chain employs TRBV7-6 and TRBJ2-7; 11 bases are a match to TRBD2. CDR3 size: 20 residues. V lost 0 bases, J lost 4 bases, and 17 bases stayed unmatched. CDR1 SGHVS and CDR2 FNYEAQ come from the germline V gene. CDR3 sequence: CASSLAGTSGTSGRSYEQYF. The CDR3 nucleotides are TGTGCCAGCAGCTTAGCGGGGACCTCCGGAACTAGCGGGAGAAGTTACGAGCAGTACTTC.

The sample holds a few counts of this clonotype. The V and J genes are TRBV7-9 and TRBJ2-2; 8 bases are a match to TRBD1. V was clipped by 4 bases and J by 6 bases; unmatched bases: 4. The CDR3 length is 14 residues. Germline-derived CDR1 and CDR2 are SEHNR and FQNEAQ (reference sequence). CDR3 in DNA: TGTGCCAGCAGCTCGGGACAGGTCGCCGGGGAGCTGTTTTTT. Its protein is CASSSGQVAGELFF.

The chain links TRBV6-2 or TRBV6-3 to TRBJ1-1, with D possibly being TRBD1 (6 bases). Between the trimmed V and J ends, which lost 6 bases and 0 bases, there was a span of 17 bases. Germline V gene sequence: CDR1 MNHEY, CDR2 SVGEGT. The CDR3 runs 16 residues. The CDR3 sequence is CASRYSGARMNTEAFF. CDR3 bases: TGTGCCAGCAGATATTCAGGGGCCCGAATGAACACTGAAGCTTTCTTT.

This clonotype occurred many times. The chain employs TRBV7-2 and TRBJ2-2; D gene uncertain. Per the germline V gene, CDR1 is SGHTA and CDR2 is FQGNSA. Deletions cut 2 bases from V and 4 bases from J, with 14 bases between. This CDR3 has 16 residues. The CDR3: CASSLLGPYGTGELFF. CDR3 nucleotides: TGTGCCAGCAGCTTATTGGGTCCTTACGGCACCGGGGAGCTGTTTTTT.

The chain combines TRBV20-1 with TRBJ2-3; D remains ambiguous. Germline V gives CDR1 DFQATT, CDR2 SNEGSKA (reference sequence). The CDR3 totals 12 residues. The CDR3 DNA follows: TGCAGCGCCGCATCCTACACAGATACGCAGTATTTT. It translates to CSAASYTDTQYF.

This clonotype showed up many times. The chain has TRBV6-1 and TRBJ1-1; D not certain. In germline, CDR1 is MNHNS, CDR2 SASEGT. The germline V and J ends were trimmed by 3 bases and 4 bases, with 3 bases remaining between them. This CDR3 region has 11 residues. CDR3 sequence: CASSDPTEAFF. The CDR3 DNA sequence: TGTGCCAGCAGTGACCCCACTGAAGCTTTCTTT.

CDR3 loop: CASSERGSYEQYF. The CDR3 DNA reads TGTGCCAGCAGTGAGAGGGGCTCCTACGAGCAGTACTTC. The chain is built from TRBV6-6 and TRBJ2-7; either TRBD1 or TRBD2 may fit D (5 bases each). Germline CDR1 is MNHNY and CDR2 is SVGAGI (reference sequence). This CDR3 is built from 13 residues. The ends were cut back, 5 bases at V and 0 bases at J, with 8 bases in the middle.

This chain joins TRBV6-5 and TRBJ1-5; D is possibly TRBD1 (5 bases). The CDR3 length is 14 residues. Per the germline V gene, CDR1 is MNHEY and CDR2 is SVGAGI. Trimming cost V 10 bases and J 4 bases, with 17 bases left between them. The CDR3 loop reads CATSRSPGNQPQHF. CDR3 DNA sequence: TGTGCCACCTCTCGCTCCCCAGGGAATCAGCCCCAGCATTTT.

This clonotype was detected only a few times. The chain recombines TRBV6-1 with TRBJ1-3; possibly TRBD1 for D (5 bases). This CDR3 comprises 14 residues. Germline assignment: CDR1 MNHNS and CDR2 SASEGT. Trimming stripped 4 bases from V and 2 bases from J, with 9 bases between. The CDR3 DNA follows: TGTGCCAGCAGTGGAAAGGGGACTGGAAACACCATATATTTT. Amino acids: CASSGKGTGNTIYF.

In this sample, this clonotype turned up many times. V is TRBV7-8 and J is TRBJ1-1; 8 bases are shared with TRBD1. Trimming took 1 base from V and 1 from J; bases not matched to a gene: 11. Germline assignment: CDR1 SGHVS and CDR2 FQNEAQ. The CDR3 runs 18 residues. CDR3 sequence: CASSLDRQARGRNTEAFF. CDR3 sequence (DNA): TGTGCCAGCAGCTTAGACCGACAGGCCAGGGGGCGGAACACTGAAGCTTTCTTT. The variable domain in full, with the rest retrieved from reference TRBV7-8 and TRBJ1-1, is GAGVSQSPRYKVAKRGQDVALRCDPISGHVSLFWYQQALGQGPEFLTYFQNEAQLDKSGLPSDRFFAERPEGSVSTLKIQRTQQEDSAVYLCASSLDRQARGRNTEAFFGQGTRLTVV.

The chain recombines TRBV7-9 with TRBJ1-1, with a possible D match to TRBD1 (5 bases). The length of the CDR3 is 14 residues. V lost 7 bases and J lost 7, with 19 bases in between. Germline CDR1 is SEHNR and CDR2 is FQNEAQ (reference sequence). Written as DNA, the CDR3 is TGTGCCAGCATCCCCAGAGTGGGGGAAGGTGAAGCTTTCTTT. Translating gives CASIPRVGEGEAFF.

The CDR3 region has the DNA TGTGCCAGCAGTAACAGGGATTTCACCTACAATGAGCAGTTCTTC. It translates to CASSNRDFTYNEQFF. This chain uses TRBV6-1 with TRBJ2-1, with D perhaps TRBD1 (6 bases). The CDR3 contains 15 residues. V lost 5 bases, J lost 2 bases, and 13 bases lay in between. Germline V gene data show CDR1 as MNHNS and CDR2 as SASEGT.

The rearrangement links TRBV7-2 to TRBJ2-7; 7 bases map to TRBD2. Trimming at V came to 5 bases and at J to 5 bases, leaving 15 bases not matched to a gene. The germline V gene has CDR1 SGHTA and CDR2 FQGNSA. CDR3 length equals 16 residues. CDR3 sequence: CASSRPRWGGGDEQYF. Here the CDR3 DNA reads TGTGCCAGCAGCCGTCCCCGGTGGGGGGGAGGGGACGAGCAGTACTTC. Full variable domain (remainder filled in from reference TRBV7-2 and TRBJ2-7): GAGVSQSPSNKVTEKGKDVELRCDPISGHTALYWYRQSLGQGLEFLIYFQGNSAPDKSGLPSDRFSAERTGGSVSTLTIQRTQQEDSAVYLCASSRPRWGGGDEQYFGPGTRLTVT.

The chain uses TRBV20-1 and TRBJ1-6, with D tentatively TRBD1 (6 bases). Germline CDR1 is DFQATT and CDR2 is SNEGSKA (reference sequence). The CDR3 spans 16 residues. V lost 3 bases to trimming and J lost 7 bases, with 19 bases between them. The CDR3 reads CSASYRGARRNSPLHF. In DNA form, the CDR3 reads TGCAGTGCTAGCTACCGGGGGGCGAGGAGGAATTCACCCCTCCACTTT.

This clonotype was found a few times. The chain carries TRBV6-1 and TRBJ2-7; 11 bases map to TRBD2. The germline gives CDR1 MNHNS, CDR2 SASEGT. The J segment lost 3 bases and the V segment lost 7 bases, leaving 8 bases of the junction unmatched. The CDR3 is 15 amino acids. As DNA, the CDR3 is TGTGCCAGCACCACTAGCGGGGGCGGTTACTACGAGCAGTACTTC. Its translation is CASTTSGGGYYEQYF.